A single sample is the source of the 27 T cell receptor beta chains below, sequenced in a study of blood T cell repertoires in COVID-19. Assay: immunoSEQ multiplex PCR; the TCRdb copy retains only in-frame clones and omits some. The sample shows over 55,000 clones, 87% of them seen only once. The sequencing sample was made of peripheral blood. The receptor source for this set is a woman at least 80 years old with COVID-19, enrolled during active disease.

The chain combines TRBV30 with TRBJ2-3; D might be TRBD1 (5 bases). Trimming pared 3 bases from V and 3 bases from J, leaving 16 bases between. CDR3 length equals 15 residues. Germline CDR1 and CDR2: GTSNPN and SVGIG (reference sequence). The DNA for the CDR3 is TGTGCCTGGAGGTACCTAGGGGTTAGTACAGATACGCAGTATTTT. This sequence encodes CAWRYLGVSTDTQYF. Drawing the rest from reference TRBV30 and TRBJ2-3, the complete variable domain is SQTIHQWPATLVQPVGSPLSLECTVEGTSNPNLYWYRQAAGRGLQLLFYSVGIGQISSEVPQNLSASRPQDRQFILSSKKLLLSDSGFYLCAWRYLGVSTDTQYFGPGTRLTVL.

The V and J genes are TRBV27 and TRBJ1-1, with 8 bases aligning to TRBD1. The CDR3 consists of 17 residues. J gave up 1 base and V 3 bases, and 10 bases lay outside the gene matches. The germline V gene has CDR1 MNHEY and CDR2 SMNVEV (reference sequence). CDR3 nucleotides: TGTGCCAGCAGTTTTAAGGCAGGGGGCTTCGGGAACACTGAAGCTTTCTTT. Its protein is CASSFKAGGFGNTEAFF.

This clone was seen a single time. The chain recombines TRBV11-2 with TRBJ1-2; D is possibly TRBD1 (6 bases). V shed 4 bases and J shed 1 base, with 7 bases lying between them. In germline, CDR1 is SGHAT, CDR2 FQNNGV. CDR3 length: 13 amino acids. CDR3 coding DNA: TGTGCCAGCAGCTCGGACAGTAACTATGGCTACACCTTC. Translating gives CASSSDSNYGYTF. Using reference TRBV11-2 and TRBJ1-2 for the parts outside the CDR3, the full variable domain is EAGVAQSPRYKIIEKRQSVAFWCNPISGHATLYWYQQILGQGPKLLIQFQNNGVVDDSQLPKDRFSAERLKGVDSTLKIQPAKLEDSAVYLCASSSDSNYGYTFGSGTRLTVV.

This sequence joins TRBV6-5 and TRBJ1-5, with D tentatively TRBD1 (6 bases). The germline V and J ends were trimmed by 6 bases and 6 bases, with 18 bases remaining between them. The CDR3 is 15 residues long. The V gene's germline CDR1 is MNHEY and CDR2 SVGAGI. The CDR3 is CASRPSDSSGQPQHF. DNA of the CDR3: TGTGCCAGCAGACCCTCGGACAGCTCCGGTCAGCCCCAGCATTTT.

This clone was picked up one time. V and J are TRBV6-1 and TRBJ2-1; 7 bases map to TRBD1. CDR3 length: 14 residues. Unmatched junction bases numbered 4, after V lost 7 bases and J lost 1 base. CDR1 and CDR2 (germline): MNHNS, SASEGT. The CDR3 DNA reads as TGTGCCAGCATTCCGGGACAGTCCTACAATGAGCAGTTCTTC. As protein: CASIPGQSYNEQFF.

The J gene is TRBJ1-1, the V gene TRBV12-3 or TRBV12-4; D unresolved. The CDR3 is 13 amino acids. V was pared by 8 bases and J by 8 bases, with 18 bases between. CDR3 in amino acids: CASRDITSGEAFF. In nucleotides, the CDR3 is TGTGCCAGCCGCGATATCACGTCGGGGGAAGCTTTCTTT.

J is TRBJ1-1 and V is TRBV6-5; D is possibly TRBD1 (6 bases). CDR1 and CDR2 (germline): MNHEY, SVGAGI. With 8 bases removed from V and 4 bases from J, the gap between germline ends came to 17 bases. The CDR3 length is 14 residues. CDR3 loop: CASHWTARFTEAFF. The CDR3 DNA follows: TGTGCCAGCCATTGGACAGCCCGTTTCACTGAAGCTTTCTTT.

This clone was picked up a small number of times. V and J are TRBV4-1 and TRBJ1-4; unclear D gene. Germline CDR1 MGHRA, CDR2 YSYEKL. The CDR3 loop spans 14 amino acids. Trimming stripped 3 bases from V and 7 bases from J, with 12 bases between. CDR3 in DNA: TGCGCCAGCAGCCAGGGAGGGTTAGGTGAAAAACTGTTTTTT. Amino acids: CASSQGGLGEKLFF.

This clone showed up just once. The V gene is TRBV14, the J gene TRBJ1-1; 9 bases line up with TRBD1. The V gene's germline CDR1 is SGHDN and CDR2 FVKESK. J gave up 0 bases and V 5 bases, and 10 bases lay outside the gene matches. This CDR3 is 17 amino acids long. The DNA for the CDR3 is TGTGCCAGCAGCAGATGGGGGACAGGGACCATGAACACTGAAGCTTTCTTT. As protein: CASSRWGTGTMNTEAFF.

The chain joins TRBV29-1 to TRBJ1-1, with D unresolved. V gave up 7 bases and J gave up 0 bases, with 12 bases separating them. The CDR3 length is 13 residues. In germline, CDR1 is SQVTM, CDR2 ANQGSEA. CDR3 region: CSASVGLNTEAFF. CDR3 nucleotides: TGCAGCGCGTCAGTGGGCCTGAACACTGAAGCTTTCTTT.

This clone was counted only a few times. V gene TRBV30 combines with J gene TRBJ1-6, with 7 bases matching TRBD1. The CDR3 spans 15 residues. Germline V gene data show CDR1 as GTSNPN and CDR2 as SVGIG (reference sequence). V gave up 5 bases and J gave up 7 bases; unmatched junction bases: 11. The CDR3 bases are TGTGCCTGGGTTCTACGGGGACAGTCAAATTCACCCCTCCACTTT. Its protein product is CAWVLRGQSNSPLHF.

The chain employs TRBV5-1 and TRBJ2-3; 12 bases agree with TRBD2. The germline CDR1 and CDR2 sequences are SGHRS and YFSETQ. Germline trimming cut 1 base from V and 0 bases from J; bases unmatched to any gene: 3. CDR3 length: 17 amino acids. This chain's CDR3 is CASSLRLAGESTDTQYF. The CDR3 DNA reads as TGCGCCAGCAGCTTGAGACTAGCGGGGGAGAGCACAGATACGCAGTATTTT.

The gene calls are TRBV19 and TRBJ1-2, with a tentative D call TRBD1 (6 bases). V lost 4 bases and J lost 4, with 25 bases in between. CDR3 length: 18 residues. The germline V gene has CDR1 LNHDA and CDR2 SQIVND (reference sequence). CDR3 loop: CASSSVGTGRALIYGYTF. Here the CDR3 DNA reads TGTGCCAGTAGTAGTGTGGGCACAGGGAGGGCGTTAATCTATGGCTACACCTTC.

The chain has TRBV7-2 and TRBJ2-1; TRBD2 matches 8 bases. Trimming at V came to 4 bases and at J to 5 bases, leaving 10 bases not matched to a gene. Germline CDR1 SGHTA, CDR2 FQGNSA. The CDR3 covers 16 residues. In nucleotides, the CDR3 is TGTGCCAGCAGCTATTTCAGGGGACTAGTAAACAATGAGCAGTTCTTC. Translation: CASSYFRGLVNNEQFF.

The rearrangement links TRBV3-1 (or the pseudogene TRBV3-2) to TRBJ2-2; 7 nucleotides match TRBD1. CDR1 is LGHDT and CDR2 is YNNKEL in the germline V gene (reference sequence). J was trimmed by 5 bases and V by 0 bases; bases with no gene match: 6. This CDR3 is 16 amino acids long. In DNA, the CDR3 is TGTGCCAGCAGCCAAGAACCAGGGGGAAGAACCGGGGAGCTGTTTTTT. Translated: CASSQEPGGRTGELFF.

This chain joins TRBV6-5 and TRBJ1-5, with unresolved D. The germline V and J ends were trimmed by 6 bases and 4 bases, with 10 bases remaining between them. This CDR3 is built from 13 residues. From germline, CDR1 is MNHEY and CDR2 SVGAGI. As DNA, the CDR3 is TGTGCCAGCAGGGCCCCCAAGAATCAGCCCCAGCATTTT. Its translation: CASRAPKNQPQHF.

The rearrangement joins TRBV6-4 to TRBJ2-1, with D perhaps matching TRBD1 (5 bases). The CDR3 is made up of 15 amino acids. The V end lost 5 bases, the J end lost 0 bases, and 11 bases lay between the germline ends. CDR1 MRHNA and CDR2 SNTAGT come from the germline V gene. The CDR3 coding sequence is TGTGCCAGCAGTCGACAGCCAACCTCCTACAATGAGCAGTTCTTC. It is translated as CASSRQPTSYNEQFF.

The chain links TRBV20-1 to TRBJ2-1; weak D call: TRBD1 (6 bases). Per germline, CDR1 DFQATT and CDR2 SNEGSKA (reference sequence). V was shortened by 3 bases and J by 7 bases, with 16 bases between the two germline ends. This CDR3 has 14 residues. The CDR3 protein is CSASGQGLGNEQFF. CDR3 nucleotides: TGCAGTGCTAGTGGGCAGGGGCTGGGGAATGAGCAGTTCTTC.

The chain recombines TRBV2 with TRBJ2-1; 9 bases fit TRBD2. Germline CDR1 reads SNHLY; CDR2 reads FYNNEI. The CDR3 length is 16 residues. Trimming cost V 5 bases and J 2 bases; bases outside gene matches: 7. The CDR3 here is CASSRQGLATYNEQFF. The CDR3 DNA reads as TGTGCCAGCAGTCGCCAGGGACTAGCTACCTACAATGAGCAGTTCTTC.

There are a few counts of this clone. The chain links TRBV28 to TRBJ1-1; D is uncertain. Trimming removed 1 base from V and 1 base from J, with 4 bases in between. There are 13 residues in the CDR3. The germline CDR1 and CDR2 sequences are MDHEN and SYDVKM. CDR3 in DNA: TGTGCCAGCAGTTTATCAGAGAACACTGAAGCTTTCTTT. Translated, it gives CASSLSENTEAFF.

The chain joins TRBV11-2 to TRBJ1-5; D is undetermined. Germline loops: CDR1 SGHAT, CDR2 FQNNGV. V was cut by 4 bases and J by 12 bases, with 16 bases left in between. This CDR3 contains 13 residues. The CDR3 reads CASSSATEGLQHF. In nucleotides, the CDR3 is TGTGCCAGCAGCTCCGCTACAGAGGGCCTCCAGCATTTT.

CDR3 DNA: TGTGCCAGCAGCCAAAGGACAGTCTCCCGCTATGGCTACACCTTC. This codes for CASSQRTVSRYGYTF. This rearrangement joins TRBV6-5 to TRBJ1-2; D is possibly TRBD1 (6 bases). Per the germline V gene, CDR1 is MNHEY and CDR2 is SVGAGI. The CDR3 totals 15 residues. V shed 6 bases and J shed 4 bases, with 18 bases lying between them.

This clone was found once. The V and J genes are TRBV2 and TRBJ1-6; D may be TRBD1 (6 bases). V was clipped by 6 bases and J by 15 bases, with 12 bases between them. Germline V gives CDR1 SNHLY, CDR2 FYNNEI. CDR3 length: 11 amino acids. The CDR3 spells CASSLNRDLHF. The DNA of the CDR3 is TGTGCCAGCAGCCTTAACAGGGACCTCCACTTT.

The CDR3 loop reads CASSSPGGDEKLFF. CDR3 in DNA: TGTGCCAGCAGCTCCCCAGGGGGCGATGAAAAACTGTTTTTT. This chain links TRBV5-6 with TRBJ1-4; 8 bases are shared with TRBD1. The junction had 4 bases not matched to a gene; V was cut back by 3 bases and J by 6 bases. There are 14 residues in the CDR3. Germline-derived CDR1 and CDR2 are SGHDT and YYEEEE.

The V and J genes are TRBV30 and TRBJ1-1, with D possibly TRBD1 on 5 matching bases. V lost 0 bases, J lost 3 bases, and 11 bases lay in between. This CDR3 spans 14 amino acids. From germline, CDR1 is GTSNPN and CDR2 SVGIG (reference sequence). The CDR3 sequence: CAWSVGAGYTEAFF. DNA of the CDR3: TGTGCCTGGAGTGTAGGGGCCGGGTACACTGAAGCTTTCTTT.

The gene calls are TRBV4-1 and TRBJ1-2; D may be TRBD1 (6 bases). The germline gives CDR1 MGHRA, CDR2 YSYEKL. The CDR3 has 18 residues. Trimming cost V 0 bases and J 7 bases, with 24 bases left between them. CDR3 DNA: TGCGCCAGCAGCCAAGACCCCCACCGGACCACAGGGTTCGGTGGCTACACCTTC. This codes for CASSQDPHRTTGFGGYTF.

This clone was observed a handful of times. This chain joins TRBV7-8 and TRBJ2-3, with 9 positions matching TRBD1. There are 17 residues in the CDR3. V lost 5 bases, J lost 3 bases, and 12 bases stayed unmatched. Germline V lookup: CDR1 SGHVS, CDR2 FQNEAQ. CDR3 amino acids: CASSPKRPGQGTDTQYF. CDR3 sequence (DNA): TGTGCCAGCAGCCCTAAACGCCCGGGACAGGGTACAGATACGCAGTATTTT.